This T cell receptor (beta chain) originates from a study of shared clonotypes between healthy human individuals. An even split of each subset's genomic DNA across several immunoSEQ plates was performed. The authors loaded about 200 ng DNA, 25,000 to 30,000 T cell genomes, into sorted-subset replicate PCRs. Method: immunoSEQ multiplex PCR; TCRdb's copy keeps in-frame clones and lacks some. The sample records 2 million to 2.5 million clones, approximately 95% being singletons. Trimming pared 4 bases from V and 0 bases from J, leaving 10 bases between. Germline CDR1 and CDR2: SQVTM and ANQGSEA. The CDR3 loop spans 15 amino acids.

Material: naive CD4+ T cells from PBMCs. Subset given: CD45RA+ positively selected. The sequence was collected from a man between 18 and 29 years old in good health. Some clones in this sample may be carry-over from other donors' samples. The chain employs TRBV29-1 and TRBJ2-6, with TRBD1 as a possible D gene (6 bases). This CDR3 is CSVGTASSGANVLTF. CDR3 nucleotides: TGCAGCGTTGGGACAGCCTCCTCTGGGGCCAACGTCCTGACTTTC.